This TCR beta chain came from a study of blood T cell repertoires in COVID-19. Study summary: Spain, Italy and the United States supplied samples that represented acute and convalescent COVID-19. Nucleic acid was either cDNA or gDNA, and it came from T cells, B-cell-depleted T cells, or PBMCs.

The V gene's germline CDR1 is LNHDA and CDR2 SQIVND (reference sequence). The J segment lost 6 bases and the V segment lost 7 bases, leaving 15 bases of the junction unmatched. The CDR3 loop spans 15 amino acids. Per the original methods: From reference gene primer amplification, estimates of nucleated cell counts were derived. The data were produced by immunoSEQ multiplex PCR, yet TCRdb's version contains in-frame clones alone and is incomplete. V and J calls and clone size are given by that table; D and trimming were obtained from the DNA. This table has about 23,000 clones, about 93% appearing once.

The source material was peripheral blood. The receptor's source is a human donor in a cohort sampled during active COVID-19. The chain carries TRBV19 and TRBJ2-7, with 7 bases matching TRBD2. The CDR3 protein is CASTPRGLGLGEQYF. CDR3 nucleotides: TGTGCCAGTACCCCGCGCGGACTAGGTCTGGGCGAGCAGTACTTC.